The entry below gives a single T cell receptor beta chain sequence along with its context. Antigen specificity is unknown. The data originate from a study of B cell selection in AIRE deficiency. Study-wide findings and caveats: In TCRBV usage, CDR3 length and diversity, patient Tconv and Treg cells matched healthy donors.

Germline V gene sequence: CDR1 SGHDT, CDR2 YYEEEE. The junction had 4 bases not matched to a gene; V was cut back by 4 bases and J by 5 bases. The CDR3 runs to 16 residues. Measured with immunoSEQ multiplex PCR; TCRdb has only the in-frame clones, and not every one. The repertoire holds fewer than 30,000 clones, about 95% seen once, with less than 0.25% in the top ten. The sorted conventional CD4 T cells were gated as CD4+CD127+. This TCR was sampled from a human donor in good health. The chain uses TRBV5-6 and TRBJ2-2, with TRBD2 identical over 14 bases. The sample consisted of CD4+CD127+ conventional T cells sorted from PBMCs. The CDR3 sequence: CASSPGLAGGTGELFF. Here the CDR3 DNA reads TGTGCCAGCAGCCCAGGACTAGCGGGAGGTACCGGGGAGCTGTTTTTT. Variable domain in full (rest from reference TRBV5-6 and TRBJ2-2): DAGVTQSPTHLIKTRGQQVTLRCSPKSGHDTVSWYQQALGQGPQFIFQYYEEEERQRGNFPDRFSGHQFPNYSSELNVNALLLGDSALYLCASSPGLAGGTGELFFGEGSRLTVL.